The text below deals with one T cell receptor beta chain. The antigen is not known. cDNA specific to TCR beta was made from 500 ng of total RNA, with a constant-region primer employed for priming. What produced the TCR beta libraries was three nested multiplex PCR rounds using slightly modified ARM-PCR. Researchers ran the first two PCR rounds for roughly 10 cycles each with TRBV1-TRBV30 forward primers and a C-beta reverse primer. MiXCR, applied by TCRdb to the multiplex PCR reads, yields one record per CDR3 protein. The table includes about 310,000 distinct CDR3 sequences, 65% detected once. The data are from a study of tumor-infiltrating lymphocytes in primary liver carcinoma. Study details: Sample counts of productive TCRbeta reads spanned roughly 3.65 to 8 million; these counts were similar across tissue types.

Overall study findings and caveats: For tumor-adjacent and tumor-blood pairs, overlap was less than that seen for tumor region pairs. Relative to blood, tumors carried a significantly larger fraction of the repertoire in their top 250 clones (p = 0.039).

Germline V gene lookup returns CDR1 MGHDK and CDR2 SYGVNS. The CDR3 is made up of 14 amino acids. V was pared by 1 base and J by 11 bases, with 17 bases between. Germline DNA was also extracted, with blood RNA taken from unsorted whole blood. These patients lived with chronic HBV infection and had never been treated. Sequenced material: peripheral blood. V is TRBV25-1 and J is TRBJ1-1; weak D call: TRBD1 (6 bases). The clonotype comes from a middle-aged man with primary liver carcinoma and hepatitis B virus infection. The CDR3 protein is CASSESGGTREAFF. The CDR3 coding sequence is TGTGCCAGCAGTGAATCGGGGGGGACACGTGAGGCTTTCTTT.